This entry lists 10 T cell receptor beta chains sequenced from one sample in a study of cytomegalovirus exposure and HLA in healthy donors. Profiled with immunoSEQ multiplex PCR; TCRdb holds only in-frame clones, not every one. Of roughly 110,000 clones listed, about nine tenths were seen once; the top ten hold 1.5% to 2%. The material sequenced was PBMCs. Receptors originate from a woman aged 18 to 35 in good health and CMV-seropositive.

The chain is built from TRBV19 and TRBJ2-7; D might be TRBD1 (6 bases). CDR1 LNHDA and CDR2 SQIVND come from the germline V gene (reference sequence). Trimming stripped 10 bases from V and 1 base from J, with 23 bases between. The CDR3 runs to 16 residues. CDR3 loop: CAIPGTTTNYSYEQYV. CDR3 in DNA: TGTGCCATCCCCGGGACAACGACTAACTATTCCTACGAGCAGTACGTC.

The V gene is TRBV4-1, the J gene TRBJ2-3; D is unclear. The CDR3 length is 16 residues. Trimming removed 0 bases at V and 6 bases at J, with 16 bases between. The germline CDR1 and CDR2 sequences are MGHRA and YSYEKL. In DNA form, the CDR3 reads TGCGCCAGCAGCCAAGACACCAGGCCGATCCTCGATACGCAGTATTTT. As protein: CASSQDTRPILDTQYF.

There are a few counts of this clone. This sequence joins TRBV5-1 and TRBJ1-5; D perhaps matches TRBD1 (5 bases). Between the trimmed V and J ends, which lost 3 bases and 6 bases, there was a span of 13 bases. CDR1 is SGHRS and CDR2 is YFSETQ in the germline V gene. The CDR3 sequence is 14 residues long. The CDR3 DNA sequence: TGCGCCAGCAGCTCAACAGCAGGGTCTCAGCCCCAGCATTTT. Protein: CASSSTAGSQPQHF.

The chain couples TRBV7-9 to TRBJ2-3; the D gene is possibly TRBD2 (5 bases). The germline V gene encodes CDR1 SEHNR and CDR2 FQNEAQ (reference sequence). The CDR3 extends over 15 amino acids. Deletions cut 3 bases from V and 0 bases from J, with 10 bases between. This CDR3 reads CASSLTGESTDTQYF. For the CDR3, the DNA is TGTGCCAGCAGCTTGACTGGGGAGAGCACAGATACGCAGTATTTT. Full variable domain (outside the CDR3, taken from reference TRBV7-9 and TRBJ2-3): DTGVSQNPRHKITKRGQNVTFRCDPISEHNRLYWYRQTLGQGPEFLTYFQNEAQLEKSRLLSDRFSAERPKGSFSTLEIQRTEQGDSAMYLCASSLTGESTDTQYFGPGTRLTVL.

The genes are TRBV11-2 and TRBJ2-2; 7 nucleotides align to TRBD1. J gave up 5 bases and V 3 bases, and 6 bases lay outside the gene matches. CDR3 length: 15 amino acids. The V gene's germline CDR1 is SGHAT and CDR2 FQNNGV. The CDR3 nucleotides are TGTGCCAGCAGCTTTCGACAGGGAGAAACCGGGGAGCTGTTTTTT. Its protein is CASSFRQGETGELFF.

In its sample, this clone was seen a few times. J is TRBJ1-5 and V is TRBV19, with D possibly matching TRBD1 (6 bases). V lost 1 base and J 6 bases, leaving 13 bases between the germline ends. The germline V gene encodes CDR1 LNHDA and CDR2 SQIVND (reference sequence). The CDR3 runs 15 residues. The CDR3 bases are TGTGCCAGTAGTATAGTCGGGGGGGCAGGTCAGCCCCAGCATTTT. Amino acids: CASSIVGGAGQPQHF.

J is TRBJ1-1 and V is TRBV7-6; tentatively, D is TRBD1 (6 bases). V shed 2 bases and J shed 1 base, with 14 bases lying between them. Germline loops: CDR1 SGHVS, CDR2 FNYEAQ. The CDR3 spans 16 residues. CDR3 in DNA: TGTGCCAGCAGCTTAAGATCACAGGGCCCGAACACTGAAGCTTTCTTT. Amino acids: CASSLRSQGPNTEAFF.

V is TRBV6-1 and J is TRBJ2-5; TRBD1 is a possible D gene (5 bases). The CDR3 is made up of 15 amino acids. Germline V gene data show CDR1 as MNHNS and CDR2 as SASEGT. With 6 bases removed from V and 1 base from J, the gap between germline ends came to 15 bases. Written as DNA, the CDR3 is TGTGCCAGCAGGCATTCGACAGACTTCCAAGAGACCCAGTACTTC. Translation gives CASRHSTDFQETQYF.

This chain connects TRBV10-3 to TRBJ1-2; 8 nucleotides agree with TRBD1. The CDR3 loop spans 16 amino acids. V lost 0 bases to trimming and J lost 3 bases; unmatched junction nucleotides: 6. The germline CDR1 and CDR2 sequences are ENHRY and SYGVKD. CDR3: CAISESKDRDHYGYTF. The CDR3 DNA reads as TGTGCCATCAGTGAGTCGAAGGACAGGGATCACTATGGCTACACCTTC.

This clone was recorded only once. The V call is TRBV14, the J call TRBJ2-2; the match to TRBD1 covers 9 bases. CDR3 length: 16 residues. Losses at the gene ends were 6 bases for V and 7 bases for J; bases not matched to a gene: 12. The germline V gene has CDR1 SGHDN and CDR2 FVKESK. The CDR3 DNA is TGTGCCAGCAGAATCCTTACAGGGGGCACGGGCGGGGAGCTGTTTTTT. Translation: CASRILTGGTGGELFF.